These 21 T cell receptor beta chains came from one sample sequenced in a study of OX40 agonist ivuxolimab in advanced cancers. Assay: immunoSEQ multiplex PCR; the TCRdb copy retains only in-frame clones and omits some. There are approximately 28,000 clones in the sample; more than 70% occur only once, and roughly a sixth lies in the top ten. The sample here was CD4+ or CD8+ T cells sorted from blood, taken in a trial of the OX40 agonist ivuxolimab. All receptors come from an adult with an advanced solid tumor such as melanoma, head and neck, liver or kidney cancer.

The chain joins TRBV9 to TRBJ1-3; no reliable D call. The V gene's germline CDR1 is SGDLS and CDR2 YYNGEE. V lost 0 bases and J lost 0, with 10 bases in between. CDR3 size: 16 residues. This CDR3 is CASSVASGLSGNTIYF. CDR3 DNA: TGTGCCAGCAGCGTAGCTTCAGGCCTCTCTGGAAACACCATATATTTT.

The rearrangement joins TRBV28 to TRBJ1-4, with D unresolved. The CDR3 runs 16 residues. V was clipped by 3 bases and J by 4 bases, with 15 bases between them. Germline CDR1 MDHEN, CDR2 SYDVKM. The CDR3 region is CASSLAPTEYNEKLFF. The DNA for the CDR3 is TGTGCCAGCAGTTTGGCCCCAACCGAATATAATGAAAAACTGTTTTTT.

The chain has TRBV6-1 and TRBJ2-6; no clear D gene. Germline assignment: CDR1 MNHNS and CDR2 SASEGT. The germline V and J ends were trimmed by 10 bases and 1 base, with 11 bases remaining between them. CDR3 length: 14 residues. As DNA, the CDR3 is TGTGCCACCTGGGATGGATCTGGGGCCAACGTCCTGACTTTC. This gives the protein CATWDGSGANVLTF.

The rearrangement links TRBV30 to TRBJ1-4; TRBD1 agrees at 8 bases. The V segment lost 4 bases and the J segment 8 bases; nucleotides outside the gene matches: 12. CDR1 and CDR2 (germline): GTSNPN, SVGIG (reference sequence). There are 15 residues in the CDR3. The CDR3 bases are TGTGCCTGGACACCCTCGGACAGGGAGGAAGAAAAACTGTTTTTT. It codes for CAWTPSDREEEKLFF.

The rearrangement uses TRBV29-1 and TRBJ1-4, with D uncertain. Trimming shortened V by 0 bases and J by 0 bases, and 11 bases separated the two germline ends. This CDR3 spans 16 amino acids. In germline, CDR1 is SQVTM, CDR2 ANQGSEA. The CDR3 region has the DNA TGCAGCGTTGAAGATCGTGGAGGTTCAACTAATGAAAAACTGTTTTTT. Translation: CSVEDRGGSTNEKLFF.

The chain employs TRBV7-2 and TRBJ2-7; the match to TRBD2 covers 8 bases. The germline V gene has CDR1 SGHTA and CDR2 FQGNSA. The CDR3 has 16 amino acids. V was pared by 1 base and J by 4 bases, with 9 bases of the junction left unmatched. CDR3 nucleotides: TGTGCCAGCAGCTTAGGTACGGGAGGGCCTTTATACGAGCAGTACTTC. Its translation: CASSLGTGGPLYEQYF.

The V gene is TRBV7-8, the J gene TRBJ1-1; D uncertain. Trimming took 3 bases from V and 4 from J, leaving 9 bases between them. The CDR3 covers 13 residues. From germline, CDR1 is SGHVS and CDR2 FQNEAQ. The CDR3 DNA reads as TGTGCCAGCAGCTTTGCTTACGGCACTGAAGCTTTCTTT. Residues: CASSFAYGTEAFF.

The DNA of the CDR3 is TGTGCCAGCATTCAACGGACTAGCGGTAGAGGGAATGAGCAGTTCTTC. The encoded protein is CASIQRTSGRGNEQFF. The chain recombines TRBV2 with TRBJ2-1, with TRBD2 matching over 10 bases. Trimming removed 7 bases from V and 7 bases from J; junction bases left unmatched: 13. This CDR3 has 16 amino acids. Germline assignment: CDR1 SNHLY and CDR2 FYNNEI. The full variable domain, rest sourced from reference TRBV2 and TRBJ2-1, is EPEVTQTPSHQVTQMGQEVILRCVPISNHLYFYWYRQILGQKVEFLVSFYNNEISEKSEIFDDQFSVERPDGSNFTLKIRSTKLEDSAMYFCASIQRTSGRGNEQFFGPGTRLTVL.

The chain carries TRBV30 and TRBJ1-5; TRBD1 matches 7 bases. V shed 2 bases and J 0 bases; nucleotides not matched to a gene: 10. The V gene's germline CDR1 is GTSNPN and CDR2 SVGIG (reference sequence). This CDR3 spans 17 amino acids. In nucleotides, the CDR3 is TGTGCCTGGAGTCCGGGACAGAACCTATATAGCAATCAGCCCCAGCATTTT. It translates to CAWSPGQNLYSNQPQHF.

The chain joins TRBV7-9 to TRBJ2-3, with D possibly being TRBD2 (5 bases). V lost 7 bases, J lost 6 bases, and 8 bases lay in between. This CDR3 has 11 residues. Germline values: CDR1 SEHNR, CDR2 FQNEAQ (reference sequence). The CDR3 here is CASKAADTQYF. The CDR3 DNA is TGTGCCAGCAAAGCGGCGGATACGCAGTATTTT.

This chain uses TRBV28 with TRBJ2-7; no clear D. The CDR3 runs 10 residues. Germline lookup yields CDR1 MDHEN and CDR2 SYDVKM. Trimming cost V 3 bases and J 5 bases, with 2 bases left between them. In DNA form, the CDR3 reads TGTGCCAGCAGTTTTGACGAGCAGTACTTC. It specifies CASSFDEQYF.

The genes are TRBV4-3 and TRBJ2-1; D not certain. V lost 0 bases to trimming and J lost 4 bases, with 10 bases between them. The CDR3 runs to 15 residues. The germline V gene encodes CDR1 LGHNA and CDR2 YSLEER. CDR3 residues: CASSQDSDGYNEQFF. CDR3 nucleotide sequence: TGCGCCAGCAGCCAAGATAGTGATGGATACAATGAGCAGTTCTTC.

The CDR3 here is CASSLGPGGPHREDTQYF. CDR3 DNA sequence: TGTGCCAGCAGCTTAGGCCCCGGAGGGCCCCACCGTGAGGATACGCAGTATTTT. The chain combines TRBV11-2 with TRBJ2-3, with D tentatively TRBD2 (6 bases). The germline CDR1 and CDR2 sequences are SGHAT and FQNNGV. The CDR3 runs to 18 residues. V was pared by 1 base and J by 6 bases, with 23 bases between.

For the CDR3, the DNA is TGTGCCAGCACTAGCGGAGGGACCTACGAGCAGTACTTC. Amino acid sequence: CASTSGGTYEQYF. The chain uses TRBV5-4 and TRBJ2-7; 7 nucleotides align to TRBD2. J lost 2 bases, V lost 6 bases, and 5 bases had no gene match. The CDR3 runs to 13 residues. Germline V lookup: CDR1 SGHNT, CDR2 YYREEE (reference sequence).

V and J are TRBV7-6 and TRBJ2-3, with TRBD1 identical over 9 bases. Germline V gene data show CDR1 as SGHVS and CDR2 as FNYEAQ. CDR3 length: 16 amino acids. V shed 5 bases and J 4 bases; nucleotides not matched to a gene: 10. The CDR3 coding sequence is TGTGCCAGCAGCCCCTCCGGGACAGGGACCGCAGATACGCAGTATTTT. Translation: CASSPSGTGTADTQYF.

This chain links TRBV25-1 with TRBJ1-1; TRBD1 agrees at 8 bases. Trimming took 5 bases from V and 3 from J; bases not matched to a gene: 8. Germline lookup yields CDR1 MGHDK and CDR2 SYGVNS. This CDR3 comprises 15 residues. CDR3 region: CASSRVGQGHTEAFF. The CDR3 DNA is TGTGCCAGCAGTAGGGTAGGACAGGGCCACACTGAAGCTTTCTTT.

J is TRBJ1-5 and V is TRBV28; unclear D gene. This CDR3 spans 12 amino acids. With 2 bases removed from V and 6 bases from J, the gap between germline ends came to 5 bases. In germline, CDR1 is MDHEN, CDR2 SYDVKM. The chain's CDR3 is CASSLPVQPQHF. DNA of the CDR3: TGTGCCAGCAGTTTACCGGTTCAGCCCCAGCATTTT.

This clone was seen only once. This chain connects TRBV11-2 to TRBJ2-1; 7 bases agree with TRBD1. The CDR3 covers 16 residues. V was clipped by 5 bases and J by 8 bases; unmatched bases: 15. The germline gives CDR1 SGHAT, CDR2 FQNNGV. The CDR3 loop is CASSERGRDYIDEQFF. Here the CDR3 DNA reads TGTGCCAGCAGCGAGAGGGGGCGCGATTATATCGATGAGCAGTTCTTC.

V and J are TRBV27 and TRBJ1-1; TRBD1 is a possible D gene (6 bases). Germline V gene data show CDR1 as MNHEY and CDR2 as SMNVEV (reference sequence). The V and J ends lost 2 bases and 5 bases respectively, with 9 bases between them. The CDR3 is 13 residues long. The CDR3: CASSLLTGTEAFF. The CDR3 DNA reads as TGTGCCAGCAGTTTACTGACAGGTACTGAAGCTTTCTTT.

The chain has TRBV7-9 and TRBJ1-1; no clear D gene. There are 13 residues in the CDR3. V lost 0 bases to trimming and J lost 7 bases, with 9 bases between them. CDR1 and CDR2 from the germline V gene are SEHNR and FQNEAQ (reference sequence). CDR3 coding DNA: TGTGCCAGCAGCTTAGCTGGCAGAAATGAAGCTTTCTTT. It yields the protein CASSLAGRNEAFF.

The gene calls are TRBV29-1 and TRBJ2-7, with TRBD1 as a possible D gene (5 bases). This CDR3 comprises 13 residues. Trimming removed 6 bases at V and 2 bases at J, with 14 bases between. Germline V gene sequence: CDR1 SQVTM, CDR2 ANQGSEA. The CDR3: CSVSKTDPYEQYF. The CDR3 DNA reads TGCAGCGTATCTAAGACAGACCCCTACGAGCAGTACTTC.